This is a list of T cell receptor beta chains from one sample in a study of tumor and adjacent non-tumor tissue in lung cancer. TCRdb reprocessed the multiplex PCR reads via MiXCR and lists one record per CDR3 protein. The profile covers roughly 74,000 distinct CDR3 sequences, with just over 75% appearing a single time and around 40% taken by the ten largest. The sequenced sample consisted of distant non-tumor lung tissue. The receptors stem from a man aged 70-80 years with non-small cell lung cancer. CDR3s include the opening cysteine and the closing phenylalanine or tryptophan. D genes are given only for firm matches. The listing skips clone size in some rows; elsewhere it reads once, few, many or a size class.

V gene	D gene	J gene	clone size	CDR3 DNA	CDR3 protein
TRBV6-2/TRBV6-3	NA	TRBJ2-7	NA	TGTGCCAGCTGTTCTTGGGCAGGTGGTTACGAACAGTACTTC	CASCSWAGGYEQYF
TRBV5-1	NA	TRBJ2-7	NA	TGCGCCAGCAGCCGGATAGGGATCTACGAGCAGTACTTC	CASSRIGIYEQYF
TRBV6-5	TRBD1	TRBJ2-7	NA	TGTGCCAGCAGTCCGATGGAACAGGGGGCAAGCTACGAGCAGTACTTC	CASSPMEQGASYEQYF
TRBV4-1	NA	TRBJ1-5	few	TGCGCCAGCAGCCAAGCAATCAATCAGCACCAGCATTTT	CASSQAINQHQHF
TRBV28	TRBD1	TRBJ2-2	many	TGTGCCAGCAGTGCGCGAAGGGGGCTTGGCACCGGGGAGCTGTTTTTT	CASSARRGLGTGELFF
TRBV11-3	NA	TRBJ2-3	NA	TGTGCCAGCACCCGTCAGGAAGTAAGCATAGATACGCAGTATTTC	CASTRQEVSIDTQYF
TRBV4-3	NA	TRBJ2-1	NA	TGCGCCAGCAGCCAAGTTCAGTTTTTGAATGAGCAATTCTTC	CASSQVQFLNEQFF
TRBV11-2	NA	TRBJ2-5	NA	TGTGCCAGCAGCTTAGCTCGGGAGACCCAGTATTTC	CASSLARETQYF
TRBV5-4	TRBD2	TRBJ2-1	many	TGTGCCAGCAGCCGTCTAGCGGGGGAGGGCAATGAGCAGTTCTTC	CASSRLAGEGNEQFF
TRBV6-6	TRBD1	TRBJ1-5	few	TGTGCCACCGCGGGACAGACTAACAATCAGCCCCAACATTTT	CATAGQTNNQPQHF
TRBV4-2	TRBD1	TRBJ2-7	NA	TGTGCCAGCAGCCAAGATACAGGGGTCGTCGAGCAGTACTTC	CASSQDTGVVEQYF
TRBV20-1	TRBD1	TRBJ1-3	NA	TGCAGTGCTAGCCCAACTGCGGACAGGGCTGGAAACACCATATATTTT	CSASPTADRAGNTIYF
TRBV10-1	TRBD1	TRBJ2-2	many	TGCGCCAGCAGTAGGACAGGGCGCACCGGGGAGCTGTTTTTT	CASSRTGRTGELFF
TRBV7-2	TRBD1	TRBJ1-1	NA	TGTGCCAGCAGCTACAGTGTAGGACAGGGCCCTGAAGCTTTCTTT	CASSYSVGQGPEAFF
TRBV28	TRBD1	TRBJ1-2	NA	TGTGCCAGCAGTTGGGTAGGGGGCCATAATGGCTACACCTTC	CASSWVGGHNGYTF
TRBV6-2/TRBV6-3	NA	TRBJ2-1	NA	TGTGCCAGCAGTTACCCCGAAGTAATCAATGAGCAGTTCTTC	CASSYPEVINEQFF
TRBV10-2	NA	TRBJ2-1	few	TGCGCCATCAGGTCACCCGGACCCTCTTCTCATGAGCAGTTCTTC	CAIRSPGPSSHEQFF
TRBV29-1	TRBD1	TRBJ1-1	once	TGCAGCGGAGGGACAGTAAACACTGATGCTTTCTTT	CSGGTVNTDAFF
TRBV5-6	NA	TRBJ2-7	once	TGTGACGGGAGCTCCGTTGTCCGGGACGGGACCTACGAGCAGTACTTC	CDGSSVVRDGTYEQYF
TRBV10-3	NA	TRBJ2-7	NA	TGTGCCGTCACTGGTGCAGGAAACCCCTACGAGCAGTACTTC	CAVTGAGNPYEQYF
TRBV6-6	NA	TRBJ2-1	NA	TGTGCCACCAGCAAGGGCAGGGTTTTAAACAATGAGCAGTTCTTC	CATSKGRVLNNEQFF
TRBV11-1	NA	TRBJ2-5	NA	TGTACCAGTGCGTCAGGGGTTTCGGAGACCCAGCATTTC	CTSASGVSETQHF
TRBV4-3	TRBD2	TRBJ2-3	NA	TGCGCCAGCAGCCAAGATGGGCCTAGCGGGATAACGGATACGCATTATTTT	CASSQDGPSGITDTHYF
TRBV5-1	NA	TRBJ2-3	few	TGCGCAGGAGCCGAAGGGGATACGCAGTATTTT	CAGAEGDTQYF
TRBV12-3/TRBV12-4	NA	TRBJ2-7	once	TGTGCCAGCAGTCTTCTGCCCGGAGAGAAATCTTCAATGGAGCAGTACTTC	CASSLLPGEKSSMEQYF
TRBV5-1	NA	TRBJ2-7	NA	TGCGCCAGCAGCAGGGCACCGGGCTCCGAGCAGTACTTC	CASSRAPGSEQYF
TRBV28	NA	TRBJ2-3	many	TGTGCCGTACAGGAAAGCACAGATACGCAGTATTTT	CAVQESTDTQYF
TRBV12-3/TRBV12-4	NA	TRBJ1-3	NA	TGTGCCAGCACGTCTGCGGGAAACATCATATATTTT	CASTSAGNIIYF
TRBV28	NA	TRBJ2-6	NA	TGTGCCAGCAGTTCCCGCCTTGGGACACGATCCTCTGGGGCCAACGTCCTGACTTTC	CASSSRLGTRSSGANVLTF
TRBV6-5	NA	TRBJ1-6	NA	TGTGCCAGCAGAACCCACGGGGACAAAAATTCATCCCTCCACTTT	CASRTHGDKNSSLHF
TRBV11-1	TRBD2	TRBJ2-1	NA	TGTATCAGCAGCTCCACCTTTAGCGGGAGGTCAGTCAATGAGCAGTTCTTC	CISSSTFSGRSVNEQFF
TRBV4-3	TRBD1	TRBJ2-2	NA	TGCGCCAGCAGCCAAGCAGGGGGCACCTGGGAGCTGTTTTTT	CASSQAGGTWELFF
TRBV19	NA	TRBJ2-3	NA	TGTGCCAGTAGTATATTAGTAGAGACAGATACGCAGTATTTT	CASSILVETDTQYF
TRBV11-2	NA	TRBJ2-3	NA	TGCGCCAACAGCTCACATGGGTTCTCAGATACGCAGTATTTT	CANSSHGFSDTQYF